This passage covers 18 T cell receptor beta chains from one sample sequenced in a study of blood T cell repertoires in COVID-19. Sequenced by immunoSEQ multiplex PCR; TCRdb stores in-frame clones only, minus some. Of 150,000 to 200,000 clones in the sample, about 89% were seen once. Sequencing was performed on peripheral blood. All receptors derive from a man aged 18-30 years who had recovered from COVID-19.

This chain connects TRBV25-1 to TRBJ2-7, with 8 bases identical to TRBD2. CDR3 size: 14 residues. V trimming: 4 bases; J trimming: 7 bases; junction bases outside the gene matches: 9. Germline V gene sequence: CDR1 MGHDK, CDR2 SYGVNS. The CDR3 sequence is CASSARGGAGEQYF. The CDR3 bases are TGTGCCAGCAGTGCCCGGGGGGGGGCTGGTGAGCAGTACTTC.

This rearrangement joins TRBV5-4 to TRBJ2-7; TRBD2 agrees at 8 bases. Germline-derived CDR1 and CDR2 are SGHNT and YYREEE (reference sequence). The junction had 2 bases not matched to a gene; V was cut back by 0 bases and J by 3 bases. The CDR3 spans 14 residues. The CDR3 sequence is CASSLGAGGYEQYF. The DNA of the CDR3 is TGTGCCAGCAGCTTGGGTGCGGGGGGCTACGAGCAGTACTTC. The variable domain in full, with the rest retrieved from reference TRBV5-4 and TRBJ2-7, is ETGVTQSPTHLIKTRGQQVTLRCSSQSGHNTVSWYQQALGQGPQFIFQYYREEENGRGNFPPRFSGLQFPNYSSELNVNALELDDSALYLCASSLGAGGYEQYFGPGTRLTVT.

This clone was counted only a few times. The chain has TRBV30 and TRBJ1-6; tentatively, D is TRBD1 (5 bases). This CDR3 is built from 11 residues. V dropped 0 bases and J dropped 12 bases, with 6 bases sitting between them. Germline CDR1 is GTSNPN and CDR2 is SVGIG (reference sequence). This chain's CDR3 is CAWSVGEPLHF. Here the CDR3 DNA reads TGTGCCTGGAGTGTAGGGGAACCCCTCCACTTT.

The chain couples TRBV11-2 to TRBJ2-7; TRBD2 aligns across 7 bases. Looked up from germline, CDR1 is SGHAT and CDR2 is FQNNGV. The ends lost 1 base at V and 3 bases at J; junction bases unmatched: 9. CDR3 length: 16 residues. Here the CDR3 reads CASSLVVAGKLYEQYF. Here the CDR3 DNA reads TGTGCCAGCAGCTTAGTAGTAGCGGGTAAACTCTACGAGCAGTACTTC.

V usage is TRBV12-3 or TRBV12-4 and J usage is TRBJ1-6; the D gene is possibly TRBD1 (6 bases). Trimming removed 4 bases at V and 10 bases at J, with 11 bases between. The CDR3 has 13 residues. This CDR3 reads CASSSNRVSPLHF. DNA of the CDR3: TGTGCCAGCAGTTCCAACAGGGTCTCACCCCTCCACTTT.

This chain joins TRBV4-3 and TRBJ1-2; no clear D. V gave up 0 bases and J gave up 7 bases, with 12 bases separating them. CDR3 length equals 14 residues. Germline CDR1 is LGHNA and CDR2 is YSLEER. CDR3 protein: CASSQDGGGGGYTF. In DNA form, the CDR3 reads TGCGCCAGCAGCCAAGACGGCGGAGGCGGTGGCTACACCTTC.

The chain employs TRBV30 and TRBJ1-2, with 8 bases identical to TRBD1. The CDR3 totals 12 residues. V gave up 2 bases and J gave up 8 bases; unmatched junction bases: 4. The V gene's germline CDR1 is GTSNPN and CDR2 SVGIG (reference sequence). The CDR3 region is CAWSTGQGGYTF. CDR3 DNA: TGTGCCTGGAGTACCGGACAGGGAGGCTACACCTTC. Complete variable domain (other parts from reference TRBV30 and TRBJ1-2): SQTIHQWPATLVQPVGSPLSLECTVEGTSNPNLYWYRQAAGRGLQLLFYSVGIGQISSEVPQNLSASRPQDRQFILSSKKLLLSDSGFYLCAWSTGQGGYTFGSGTRLTVV.

A word on this clone: This sample includes further DNA sequences coding for the same CDR3. The chain uses TRBV4-1 and TRBJ2-7, with 9 bases lining up with TRBD1. The CDR3 contains 14 residues. J lost 4 bases, V lost 6 bases, and 7 bases had no gene match. CDR1 is MGHRA and CDR2 is YSYEKL in the germline V gene. The DNA of the CDR3 is TGCGCCAGCAGTCCCAGGGACAGGGTATACGAGCAGTACTTC. The encoded protein is CASSPRDRVYEQYF.

CDR3 nucleotides: TGTGCCAGCTCACCAGGGACAGGGGGCGAGTACGAGCAGTACTTC. It is translated as CASSPGTGGEYEQYF. The chain couples TRBV18 to TRBJ2-7; 12 positions match TRBD1. The CDR3 contains 15 residues. Germline trimming cut 2 bases from V and 4 bases from J; bases unmatched to any gene: 3. Looked up from germline, CDR1 is KGHSH and CDR2 is LQKENI.

The chain couples TRBV4-1 to TRBJ1-1; no firm D call. This CDR3 region has 15 residues. In germline, CDR1 is MGHRA, CDR2 YSYEKL. V was clipped by 0 bases and J by 6 bases, with 14 bases between them. CDR3 bases: TGCGCCAGCAGCCAAGAGGTTACGGGTCTGTCTGAAGCTTTCTTT. This codes for CASSQEVTGLSEAFF.

The chain combines TRBV4-1 with TRBJ2-1, with 10 bases lining up with TRBD1. The CDR3 is made up of 15 amino acids. Trimming cost V 4 bases and J 8 bases; bases outside gene matches: 8. CDR1 and CDR2 (germline): MGHRA, YSYEKL. The CDR3 protein is CASSPPGTGVDEQFF. The CDR3 region has the DNA TGCGCCAGCAGCCCCCCCGGGACAGGGGTCGATGAGCAGTTCTTC.

The chain couples TRBV28 to TRBJ1-1; D remains unclear. The CDR3 contains 13 residues. Looked up from germline, CDR1 is MDHEN and CDR2 is SYDVKM. The V gene lost 3 bases and the J gene lost 8 bases, with 13 bases spanning the gap. CDR3 DNA: TGTGCCAGCAGTTTGGAAGGTGCGGGGGAAGCTTTCTTT. Protein product: CASSLEGAGEAFF.

This sequence joins TRBV5-8 and TRBJ2-7, with D unclear. The V end lost 0 bases, the J end lost 5 bases, and 18 bases lay between the germline ends. Germline V gene sequence: CDR1 SGHTS, CDR2 YDEGEE. This CDR3 is 16 amino acids long. CDR3 bases: TGTGCCAGCAGCTTGGGCTTCCCCCCCGAGGCCCACGAGCAGTACTTC. It codes for CASSLGFPPEAHEQYF.

This clone was detected a few times. This chain links TRBV20-1 with TRBJ2-7; 11 bases align to TRBD2. Germline lookup yields CDR1 DFQATT and CDR2 SNEGSKA (reference sequence). This CDR3 comprises 15 residues. The J segment lost 5 bases and the V segment lost 3 bases, leaving 9 bases of the junction unmatched. CDR3: CSASRELAGGNEQYF. The CDR3 region has the DNA TGCAGTGCTAGTAGAGAGCTAGCGGGAGGCAACGAGCAGTACTTC.

This chain joins TRBV2 and TRBJ2-7, with 15 bases aligning to TRBD2. Germline V gene lookup returns CDR1 SNHLY and CDR2 FYNNEI. This CDR3 contains 14 residues. The J segment lost 6 bases and the V segment lost 4 bases, leaving 1 base of the junction unmatched. CDR3 DNA sequence: TGTGCCAGCAGTGCGGGACTAGCGGGAGGCGAGCAGTACTTC. This sequence encodes CASSAGLAGGEQYF.

V is TRBV5-6 and J is TRBJ1-1, with TRBD1 identical over 7 bases. The CDR3 has 14 amino acids. CDR1 is SGHDT, CDR2 YYEEEE, per germline. V was pared by 4 bases and J by 4 bases, with 7 bases of the junction left unmatched. CDR3 in DNA: TGTGCCAGCAGCCCGGACAGGAGGGCCACTGAAGCTTTCTTT. Protein: CASSPDRRATEAFF.

This chain connects TRBV2 to TRBJ1-1; 8 bases map to TRBD1. The V gene's germline CDR1 is SNHLY and CDR2 FYNNEI. The CDR3 is made up of 15 amino acids. Germline trimming cut 6 bases from V and 1 base from J; bases unmatched to any gene: 7. The DNA of the CDR3 is TGTGCCAGCAGCCCTCAGGGGGCGGCGAACACTGAAGCTTTCTTT. Its translation: CASSPQGAANTEAFF.

The chain is built from TRBV6-5 and TRBJ1-2; D is possibly TRBD1 (6 bases). V dropped 5 bases and J dropped 6 bases, with 13 bases sitting between them. The CDR3 consists of 13 residues. CDR1 MNHEY and CDR2 SVGAGI come from the germline V gene. For the CDR3, the DNA is TGTGCCAGCAGTCGGGGGGGGGACAATGGCTACACCTTC. Translating it yields CASSRGGDNGYTF.